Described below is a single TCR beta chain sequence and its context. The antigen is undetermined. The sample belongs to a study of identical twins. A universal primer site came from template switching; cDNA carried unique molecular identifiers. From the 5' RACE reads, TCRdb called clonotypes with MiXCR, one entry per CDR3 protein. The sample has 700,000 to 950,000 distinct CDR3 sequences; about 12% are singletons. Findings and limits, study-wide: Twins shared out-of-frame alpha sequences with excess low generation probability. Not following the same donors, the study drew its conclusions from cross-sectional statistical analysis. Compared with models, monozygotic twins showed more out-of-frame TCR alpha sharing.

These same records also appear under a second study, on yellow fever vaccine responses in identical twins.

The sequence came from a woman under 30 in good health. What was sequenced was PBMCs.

The CDR3 protein is CASSLRDEGEGGKLFF. The CDR3 coding sequence is TGTGCCAGCAGCCTCCGGGACGAAGGGGAGGGGGGAAAACTGTTTTTT. This sequence joins TRBV3-1 and TRBJ1-4; the D gene is possibly TRBD1 (6 bases). CDR3 size: 16 residues. V lost 4 bases and J lost 10, with 22 bases in between. Germline-derived CDR1 and CDR2 are LGHDT and YNNKEL (reference sequence).